This is a list of T cell receptor beta chains from one sample in a study of T cell responses to AZD1222 COVID-19 vaccine. Here immunoSEQ multiplex PCR was the method, and the copy in TCRdb shows in-frame clones only, minus some. The sample includes 95,000 to 150,000 clones, roughly 93% seen only once; the top ten take around 1.8%. Source: peripheral blood, taken on day 0 of AZD1222 vaccination. Source of these receptors: an adult in good health. Both conserved end residues are part of each CDR3.

V gene | CDR3 protein
TRBV6-1 | CASSDAHSNQPQHF
TRBV7-2 | CASSLGQGNTEAFF
TRBV5-1 | CASSHRDRAELFF
TRBV18 | CASSPPASRNPYEQYF
TRBV3-1/TRBV3-2 | CASSRNTLNTEAFF
TRBV24-1 | CATSDSQLAGGRIEQFF
TRBV15 | CATSRARGEDSPFF
TRBV29-1 | CSVNKQENTEAFF
TRBV19 | CASLGIQGARTEAFF
TRBV30 | CAWRSLGDTEAFF
TRBV11-3 | CASSPAEGGDIAQYF
TRBV3-1/TRBV3-2 | CASSQQLNSNYGYTF
TRBV5-1 | CASSLGDRGNTEAFF
TRBV27 | CASSLSGFGYTF
TRBV5-8 | CASSLFGSSNTEAFF
TRBV7-8 | CASSLGVRDYEQYF
TRBV9 | CASSVRPGDQETQYF